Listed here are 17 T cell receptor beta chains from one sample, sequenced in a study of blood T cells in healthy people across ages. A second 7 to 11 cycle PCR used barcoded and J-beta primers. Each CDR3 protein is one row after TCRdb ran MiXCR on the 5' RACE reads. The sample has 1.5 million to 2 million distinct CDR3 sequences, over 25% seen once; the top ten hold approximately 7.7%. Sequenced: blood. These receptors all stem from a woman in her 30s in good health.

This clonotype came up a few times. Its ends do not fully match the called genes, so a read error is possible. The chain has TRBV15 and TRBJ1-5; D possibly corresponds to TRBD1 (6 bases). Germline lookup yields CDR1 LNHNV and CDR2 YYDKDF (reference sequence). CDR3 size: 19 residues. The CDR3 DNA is TGTGCCTCCAGCAGAGATTATGGAGGGGCGCAGGGGAGCAATCAGCCCCAGCATTTT. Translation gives CASSRDYGGAQGSNQPQHF.

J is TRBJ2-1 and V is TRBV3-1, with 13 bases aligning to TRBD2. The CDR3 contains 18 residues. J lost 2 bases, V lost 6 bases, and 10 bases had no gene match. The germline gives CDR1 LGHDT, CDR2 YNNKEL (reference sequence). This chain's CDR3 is CASSRRLAGGPTYNEQFF. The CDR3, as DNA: TGTGCCAGCAGTCGGAGACTAGCGGGGGGCCCTACCTACAATGAGCAGTTCTTC.

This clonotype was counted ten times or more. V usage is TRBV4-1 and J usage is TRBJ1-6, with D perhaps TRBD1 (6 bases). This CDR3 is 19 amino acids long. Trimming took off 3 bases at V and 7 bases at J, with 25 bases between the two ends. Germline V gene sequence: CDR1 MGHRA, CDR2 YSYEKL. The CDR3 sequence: CASSQKPPPGTGSNSPLHF. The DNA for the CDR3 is TGCGCCAGCAGCCAGAAACCACCCCCCGGAACAGGGTCGAATTCACCCCTCCACTTT.

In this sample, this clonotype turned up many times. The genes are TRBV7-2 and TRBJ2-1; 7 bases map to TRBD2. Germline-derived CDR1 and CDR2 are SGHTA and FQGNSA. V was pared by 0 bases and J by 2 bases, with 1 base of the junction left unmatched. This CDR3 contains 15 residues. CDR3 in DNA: TGTGCCAGCAGCTTAGCGCGGGGGACCTACAATGAGCAGTTCTTC. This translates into CASSLARGTYNEQFF.

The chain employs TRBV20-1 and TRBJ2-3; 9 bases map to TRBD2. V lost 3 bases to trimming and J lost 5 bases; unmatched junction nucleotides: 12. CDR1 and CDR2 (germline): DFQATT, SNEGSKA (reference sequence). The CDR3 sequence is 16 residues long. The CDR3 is CSASILAGPMGDTQYF. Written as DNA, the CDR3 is TGCAGTGCTAGTATACTAGCGGGTCCCATGGGAGATACGCAGTATTTT.

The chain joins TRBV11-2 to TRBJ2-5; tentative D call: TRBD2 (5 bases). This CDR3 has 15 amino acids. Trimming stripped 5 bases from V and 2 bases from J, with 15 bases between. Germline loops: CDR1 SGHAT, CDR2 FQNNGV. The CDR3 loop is CASSAVYRTQETQYF. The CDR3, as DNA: TGTGCCAGCAGCGCAGTGTATCGGACTCAAGAGACCCAGTACTTC.

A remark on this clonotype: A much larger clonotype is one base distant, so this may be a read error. As DNA, the CDR3 is TGTGCCAGCAGCCGGTTTGGCGTGGAGACCCAGTACTTC. Its translation: CASSRFGVETQYF. The chain has TRBV7-6 and TRBJ2-5; D unresolved. The germline gives CDR1 SGHVS, CDR2 FNYEAQ. Trimming cost V 5 bases and J 5 bases, with 12 bases left between them. CDR3 length: 13 amino acids.

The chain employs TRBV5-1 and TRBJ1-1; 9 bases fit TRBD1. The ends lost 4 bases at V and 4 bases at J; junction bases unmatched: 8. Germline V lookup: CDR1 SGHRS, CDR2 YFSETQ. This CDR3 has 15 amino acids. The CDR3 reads CASSPGDRDLTEAFF. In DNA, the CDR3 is TGCGCCAGCAGCCCCGGGGACAGGGACCTCACTGAAGCTTTCTTT. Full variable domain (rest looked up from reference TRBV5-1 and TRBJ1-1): KAGVTQTPRYLIKTRGQQVTLSCSPISGHRSVSWYQQTPGQGLQFLFEYFSETQRNKGNFPGRFSGRQFSNSRSEMNVSTLELGDSALYLCASSPGDRDLTEAFFGQGTRLTVV.

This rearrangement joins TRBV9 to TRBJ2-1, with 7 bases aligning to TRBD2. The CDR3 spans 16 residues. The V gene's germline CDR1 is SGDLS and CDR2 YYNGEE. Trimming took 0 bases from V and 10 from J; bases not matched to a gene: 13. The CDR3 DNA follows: TGTGCCAGCAGCGTAGATGCGGGAGAATTTGTCGTGGAGCAGTTCTTC. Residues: CASSVDAGEFVVEQFF.

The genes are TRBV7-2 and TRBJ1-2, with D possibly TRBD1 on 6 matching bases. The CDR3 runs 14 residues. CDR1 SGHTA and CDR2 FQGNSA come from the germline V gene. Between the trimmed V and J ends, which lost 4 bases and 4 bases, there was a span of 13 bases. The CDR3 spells CASSYRGTAYGYTF. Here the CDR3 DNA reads TGTGCCAGCAGCTATAGGGGGACCGCCTATGGCTACACCTTC.

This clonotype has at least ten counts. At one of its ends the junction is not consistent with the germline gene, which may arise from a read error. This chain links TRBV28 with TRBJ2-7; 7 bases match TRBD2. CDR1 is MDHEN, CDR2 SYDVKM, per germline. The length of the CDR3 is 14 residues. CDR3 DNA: TGCGCCAGCAGCTACGCGGGGGACTCCTACGAGCAGTACTTC. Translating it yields CASSYAGDSYEQYF.

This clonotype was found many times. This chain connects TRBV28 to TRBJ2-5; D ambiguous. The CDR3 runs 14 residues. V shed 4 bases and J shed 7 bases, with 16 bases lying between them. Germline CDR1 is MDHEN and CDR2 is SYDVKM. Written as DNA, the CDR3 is TGTGCCAGCAGTTCCCCTCTGGTGGCGGCGACCCAGTACTTC. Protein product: CASSSPLVAATQYF.

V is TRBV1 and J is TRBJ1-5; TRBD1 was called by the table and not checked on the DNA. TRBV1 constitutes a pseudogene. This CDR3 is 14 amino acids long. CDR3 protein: CTSSQGQGEWPLHF. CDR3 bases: TGCACCAGCAGCCAAGGACAGGGGGAGTGGCCCCTGCATTTT.

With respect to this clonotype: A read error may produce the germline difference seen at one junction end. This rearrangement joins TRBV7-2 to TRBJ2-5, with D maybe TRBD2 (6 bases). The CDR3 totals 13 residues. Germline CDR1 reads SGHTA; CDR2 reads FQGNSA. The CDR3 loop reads CARSSQGGETQYF. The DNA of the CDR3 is TGTGCCCGCAGCTCCCAGGGAGGCGAGACCCAGTACTTC. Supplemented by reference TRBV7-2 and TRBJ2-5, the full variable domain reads GAGVSQSPSNKVTEKGKDVELRCDPISGHTALYWYRQSLGQGLEFLIYFQGNSAPDKSGLPSDRFSAERTGGSVSTLTIQRTQQEDSAVYLCARSSQGGETQYFGPGTRLLVL.

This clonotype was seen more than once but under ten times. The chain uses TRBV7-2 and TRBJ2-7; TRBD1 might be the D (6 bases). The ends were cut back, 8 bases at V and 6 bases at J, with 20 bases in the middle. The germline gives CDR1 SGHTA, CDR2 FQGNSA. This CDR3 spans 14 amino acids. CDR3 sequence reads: CASSRTAQGGEQYF. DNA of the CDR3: TGTGCCAGCTCCAGGACTGCCCAAGGGGGCGAGCAGTACTTC.

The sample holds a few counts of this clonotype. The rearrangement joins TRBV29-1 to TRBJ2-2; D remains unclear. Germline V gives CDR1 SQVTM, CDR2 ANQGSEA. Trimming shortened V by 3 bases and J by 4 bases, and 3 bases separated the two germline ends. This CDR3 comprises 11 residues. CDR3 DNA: TGCAGCGTTGAGGTCACCGGGGAGCTGTTTTTT. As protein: CSVEVTGELFF.

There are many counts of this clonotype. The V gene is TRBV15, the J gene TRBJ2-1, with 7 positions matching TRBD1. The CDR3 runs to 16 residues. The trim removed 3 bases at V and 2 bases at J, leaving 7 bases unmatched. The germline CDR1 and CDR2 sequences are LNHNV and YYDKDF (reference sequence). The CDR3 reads CATSSGLGQTYNEQFF. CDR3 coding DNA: TGTGCCACCAGCAGTGGCTTGGGACAGACCTACAATGAGCAGTTCTTC.